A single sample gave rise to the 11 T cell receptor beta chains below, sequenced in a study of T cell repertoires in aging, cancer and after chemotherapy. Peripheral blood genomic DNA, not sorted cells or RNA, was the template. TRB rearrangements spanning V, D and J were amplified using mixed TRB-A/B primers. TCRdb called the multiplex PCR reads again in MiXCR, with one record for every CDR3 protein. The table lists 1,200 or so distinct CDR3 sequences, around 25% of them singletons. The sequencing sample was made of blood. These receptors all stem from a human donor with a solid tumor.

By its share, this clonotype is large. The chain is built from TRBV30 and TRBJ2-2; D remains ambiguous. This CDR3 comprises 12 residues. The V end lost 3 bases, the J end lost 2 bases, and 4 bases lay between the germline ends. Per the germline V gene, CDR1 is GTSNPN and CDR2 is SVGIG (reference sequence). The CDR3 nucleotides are TGTGCCTGGAGGGGAAACACCGGGGAGCTGTTTTTT. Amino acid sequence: CAWRGNTGELFF.

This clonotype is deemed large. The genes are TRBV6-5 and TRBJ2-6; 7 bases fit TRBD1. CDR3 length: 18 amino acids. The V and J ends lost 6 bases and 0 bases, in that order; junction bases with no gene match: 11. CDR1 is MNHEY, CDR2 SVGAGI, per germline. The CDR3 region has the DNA TGTGCCAGCAGGGGGGACAGAACGACTTCCTCTGGGGCCAACGTCCTGACTTTC. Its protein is CASRGDRTTSSGANVLTF.

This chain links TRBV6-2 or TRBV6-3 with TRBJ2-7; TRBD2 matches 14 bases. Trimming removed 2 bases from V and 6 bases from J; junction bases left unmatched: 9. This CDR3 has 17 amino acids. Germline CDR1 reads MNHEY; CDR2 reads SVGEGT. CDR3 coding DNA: TGTGCCAGCAGTTACAGGACTAGCGGGGGGTTTGCTGTCGAGCAGTACTTC. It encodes CASSYRTSGGFAVEQYF.

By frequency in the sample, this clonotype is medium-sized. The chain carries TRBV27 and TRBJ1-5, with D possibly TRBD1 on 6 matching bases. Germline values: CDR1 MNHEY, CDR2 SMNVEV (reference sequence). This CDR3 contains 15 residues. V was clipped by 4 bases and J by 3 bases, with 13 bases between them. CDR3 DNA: TGTGCCAGCAGTTCGAGACAGGACGTCAATCAGCCCCAGCATTTT. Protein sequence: CASSSRQDVNQPQHF.

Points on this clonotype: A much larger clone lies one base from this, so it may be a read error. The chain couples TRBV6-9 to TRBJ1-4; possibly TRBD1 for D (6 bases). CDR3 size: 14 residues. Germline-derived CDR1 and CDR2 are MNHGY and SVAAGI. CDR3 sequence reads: CASRLGGANKKLFF. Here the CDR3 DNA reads TGTGCCAGCAGACTAGGGGGTGCTAATAAAAAACTGTTTTTT.

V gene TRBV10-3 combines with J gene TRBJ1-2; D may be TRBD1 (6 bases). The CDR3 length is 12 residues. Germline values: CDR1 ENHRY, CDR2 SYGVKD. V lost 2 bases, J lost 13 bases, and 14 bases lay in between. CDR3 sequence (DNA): TGTGCCATCAGTGAGCCACCGGGACACGGCACCTTC. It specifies CAISEPPGHGTF.

CDR3 loop: CASSLDRSGELFF. The CDR3 DNA reads as TGCGCCAGCAGCTTGGACAGGTCCGGGGAGCTGTTTTTT. The rearrangement uses TRBV5-1 and TRBJ2-2; maybe TRBD1 (5 bases). Per the germline V gene, CDR1 is SGHRS and CDR2 is YFSETQ. The CDR3 runs 13 residues. Trimming shortened V by 0 bases and J by 6 bases, and 6 bases separated the two germline ends.

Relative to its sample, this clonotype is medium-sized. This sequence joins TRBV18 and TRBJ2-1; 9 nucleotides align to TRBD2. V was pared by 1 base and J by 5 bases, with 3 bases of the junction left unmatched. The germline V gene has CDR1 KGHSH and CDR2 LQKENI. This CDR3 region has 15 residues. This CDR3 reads CASSPHSGGDNEQFF. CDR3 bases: TGTGCCAGCTCACCACATAGCGGGGGAGACAATGAGCAGTTCTTC.

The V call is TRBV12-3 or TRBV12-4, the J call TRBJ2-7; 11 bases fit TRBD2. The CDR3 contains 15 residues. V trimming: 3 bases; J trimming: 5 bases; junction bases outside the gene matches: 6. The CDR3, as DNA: TGTGCCAGCAGTTTGAGACTAGCGGGGTCGGACGAGCAGTACTTC. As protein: CASSLRLAGSDEQYF.

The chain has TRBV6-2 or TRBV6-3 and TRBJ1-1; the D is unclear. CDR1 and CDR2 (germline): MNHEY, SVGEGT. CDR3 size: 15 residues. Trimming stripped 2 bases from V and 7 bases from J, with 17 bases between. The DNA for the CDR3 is TGTGCCAGCAGTTACCCCCCTAGTGGACGAAGTGAAGCTTTCTTT. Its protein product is CASSYPPSGRSEAFF.

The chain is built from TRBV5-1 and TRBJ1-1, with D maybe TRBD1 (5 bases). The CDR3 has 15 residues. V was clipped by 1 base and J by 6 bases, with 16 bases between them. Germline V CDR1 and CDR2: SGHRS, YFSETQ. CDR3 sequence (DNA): TGCGCCAGCAGCTTGCAATTCGGCGGGACGGCTGAAGCTTTCTTT. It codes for CASSLQFGGTAEAFF.